Given below is one T cell receptor (beta chain) in context. Its antigen is currently unknown. Each CDR3 protein gets one entry after TCRdb re-called the reads with MiXCR. This sample yields around 49,000 distinct CDR3 sequences, of which roughly 20% are seen a single time; roughly 29% belongs to the top ten. This entry comes from a study of T cell repertoires in cytomegalovirus infection. Study overall: Well-studied HLA-B-restricted epitopes and recently identified HLA-C-restricted epitopes of CMV were both used in the study. Both a matching HLA type and CMV infection were indicated by public TCR beta signatures. Study observations and caveats: Based on cumulative public TCR beta family frequency, carriers of CMV plus the relevant HLA were identified. CMV-specific TCR beta clonotypes restricted by HLA-C were the ones dominating the ex vivo response.

CDR3 length: 15 residues. Deletions cut 7 bases from V and 0 bases from J, with 16 bases between. Germline CDR1 and CDR2: SEHNR and FQNEAQ (reference sequence). V gene TRBV7-9 combines with J gene TRBJ2-7; weak D call: TRBD2 (6 bases). The sequence derives from a human donor in good health (CMV status not recorded). Some clones in this sample may be carry-over from other donors' samples. Sequencing used CD8+ T cells from cultured PBMCs, obtained from culture after CMV antigen stimulation. This CDR3 reads CASTRLRGASYEQYF. DNA for the CDR3: TGTGCCAGCACCCGCCTGCGGGGAGCCTCCTACGAGCAGTACTTC.